This T cell receptor (beta chain) came from a study of cytomegalovirus exposure and HLA in healthy donors. Study summary: Ancestry clustering placed around four fifths of several hundred genotyped donors in the Caucasian-associated cluster. Whole-study results and caveats: An apparent linkage of common viral pathogens to several of the most significant clusters emerged in a later analysis. Later on, analysis showed that most CMV-associated TCR beta chains appeared to be HLA-restricted. Sequencing depth across donors, presence/absence analyses assumed, was roughly uniform.

With regard to this clone: Its antigen is not identified.

PCR was performed using 60 Vbeta and 13 Jbeta primers. Sequencing was performed with immunoSEQ multiplex PCR; in TCRdb, only in-frame clones are kept and a portion is missing. The sample carries 150,000 or so clones, over 60% recorded once. Germline V gene sequence: CDR1 SEHNR, CDR2 FQNEAQ (reference sequence). Unmatched junction bases numbered 3, after V lost 3 bases and J lost 2 bases. This CDR3 contains 14 residues. The sequencing input was PBMCs. The TCR sequence derives from a male donor in good health and CMV-seronegative. V gene TRBV7-9 combines with J gene TRBJ1-2, with TRBD1 identical over 7 bases. In nucleotides, the CDR3 is TGTGCCAGCAGCTTGGGCAGGGGGAACTATGGCTACACCTTC. Translation gives CASSLGRGNYGYTF.